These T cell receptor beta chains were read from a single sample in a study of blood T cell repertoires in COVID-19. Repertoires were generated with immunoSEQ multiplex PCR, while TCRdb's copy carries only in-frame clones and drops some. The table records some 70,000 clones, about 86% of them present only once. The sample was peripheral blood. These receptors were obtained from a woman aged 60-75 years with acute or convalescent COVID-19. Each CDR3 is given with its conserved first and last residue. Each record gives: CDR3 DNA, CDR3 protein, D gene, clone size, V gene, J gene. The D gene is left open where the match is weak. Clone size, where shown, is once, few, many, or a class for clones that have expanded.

TGTGCCAGCAGTTTCCCAGGAGAGACCCAGTACTTC,CASSFPGETQYF,-,-,TRBV28,TRBJ2-5
TGCGCCAGCACCTTGGGGACAGGGCGAAGTCGGGCCTACGAGCAGTACTTC,CASTLGTGRSRAYEQYF,TRBD1,-,TRBV5-1,TRBJ2-7
TGTGCCAGCAGTGAGGACAGGGCACTCGGCTTT,CASSEDRALGF,TRBD1,-,TRBV6-1,TRBJ1-6
TGTGCCAGCAGCCGGGACTTCATAGATACGCAGTATTTT,CASSRDFIDTQYF,-,-,TRBV14,TRBJ2-3
TGTGCCAGCAGTGAAGCGGGACAGTATGGCTACACCTTC,CASSEAGQYGYTF,TRBD1,-,TRBV2,TRBJ1-2
TGTGCCAGCAGTCTTCACAGCAATGAGCAGTTCTTC,CASSLHSNEQFF,-,-,TRBV12-3/TRBV12-4,TRBJ2-1
TGTGCCACCAGCGAGGAGGGCGGGCCTTATTCACCCCTCCACTTT,CATSEEGGPYSPLHF,-,-,TRBV15,TRBJ1-6
TGTGCCAGTAGTACGCGGGACAGGGGGATCCAAGAGACCCAGTACTTC,CASSTRDRGIQETQYF,TRBD1,-,TRBV19,TRBJ2-5
TGTGCCAGCAGCTTAGCGGGACAGGGGAATGGCTACACCTTC,CASSLAGQGNGYTF,TRBD1,-,TRBV7-8,TRBJ1-2
TGTGCCAGCAGCCGCTTGGGGGGAGGGAAATTTGAAATTAATGAGCAGTTCTTC,CASSRLGGGKFEINEQFF,TRBD2,once,TRBV7-9,TRBJ2-1
TGTGCCAGCAGCCAAGGTCCGGGACAGGGTTCGACCACCGGGGAGCTGTTTTTT,CASSQGPGQGSTTGELFF,TRBD1,-,TRBV3-1/TRBV3-2,TRBJ2-2
TGTGCCAGCAGCTTACACAGGGGCCGGGAGACCCAGTACTTC,CASSLHRGRETQYF,TRBD1,-,TRBV7-2,TRBJ2-5
TGTGCCACCAGTGATTCTGGGCCAGCGGGATGGAGGACAGATACGCAGTATTTT,CATSDSGPAGWRTDTQYF,TRBD2,-,TRBV24-1,TRBJ2-3
TGCGCCAGCAGCCACGGAATGGGGAGCACTGAAGCTTTCTTT,CASSHGMGSTEAFF,-,-,TRBV4-1,TRBJ1-1
TGTGCCAGCAGCTTCCTCCGGGACAGAATCAGCATCTACGAGCAGTACTTC,CASSFLRDRISIYEQYF,-,-,TRBV12-1,TRBJ2-7
TGTGCCAGCAGTAACGGACAGGGTGATTTGAATGAAAAACTGTTTTTT,CASSNGQGDLNEKLFF,TRBD1,-,TRBV28,TRBJ1-4
TGTGCCAGCAGGACAGGGGTTCTCTCCTCGACGCAGTATTTT,CASRTGVLSSTQYF,TRBD1,-,TRBV27,TRBJ2-3
TGCGCCAGCAGCCAAGCGGGAGCCTTCTCCTACAATGAGCAGTTCTTC,CASSQAGAFSYNEQFF,-,-,TRBV4-1,TRBJ2-1